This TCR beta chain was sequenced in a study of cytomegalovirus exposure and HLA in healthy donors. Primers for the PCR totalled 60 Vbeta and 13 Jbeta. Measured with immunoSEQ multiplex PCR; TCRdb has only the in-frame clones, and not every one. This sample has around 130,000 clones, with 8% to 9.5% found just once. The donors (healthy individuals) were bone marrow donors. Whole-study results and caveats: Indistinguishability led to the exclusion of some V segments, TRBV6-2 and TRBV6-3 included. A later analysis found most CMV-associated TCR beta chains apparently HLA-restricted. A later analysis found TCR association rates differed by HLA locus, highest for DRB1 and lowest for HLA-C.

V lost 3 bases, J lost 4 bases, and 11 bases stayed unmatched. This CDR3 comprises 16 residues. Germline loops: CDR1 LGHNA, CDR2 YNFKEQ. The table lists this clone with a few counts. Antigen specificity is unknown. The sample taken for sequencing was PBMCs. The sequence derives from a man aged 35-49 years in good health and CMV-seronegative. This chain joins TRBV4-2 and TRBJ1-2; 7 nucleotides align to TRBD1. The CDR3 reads CASSQVDRYSPYGYTF. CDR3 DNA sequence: TGTGCCAGCAGCCAGGTGGACAGGTATAGTCCCTATGGCTACACCTTC.